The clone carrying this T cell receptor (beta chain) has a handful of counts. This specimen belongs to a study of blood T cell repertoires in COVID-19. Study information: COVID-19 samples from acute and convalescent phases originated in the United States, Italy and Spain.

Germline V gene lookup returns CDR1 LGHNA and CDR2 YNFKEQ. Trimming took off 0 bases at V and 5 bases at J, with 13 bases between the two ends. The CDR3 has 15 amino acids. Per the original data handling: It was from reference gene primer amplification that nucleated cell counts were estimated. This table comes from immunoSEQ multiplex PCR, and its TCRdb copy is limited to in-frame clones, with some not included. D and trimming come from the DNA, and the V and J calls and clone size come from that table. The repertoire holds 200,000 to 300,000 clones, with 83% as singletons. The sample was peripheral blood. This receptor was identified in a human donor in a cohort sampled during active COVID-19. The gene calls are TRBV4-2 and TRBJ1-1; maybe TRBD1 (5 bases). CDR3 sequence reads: CASSQDQGARTEAFF. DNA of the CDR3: TGTGCCAGCAGCCAAGATCAAGGGGCGAGGACTGAAGCTTTCTTT.